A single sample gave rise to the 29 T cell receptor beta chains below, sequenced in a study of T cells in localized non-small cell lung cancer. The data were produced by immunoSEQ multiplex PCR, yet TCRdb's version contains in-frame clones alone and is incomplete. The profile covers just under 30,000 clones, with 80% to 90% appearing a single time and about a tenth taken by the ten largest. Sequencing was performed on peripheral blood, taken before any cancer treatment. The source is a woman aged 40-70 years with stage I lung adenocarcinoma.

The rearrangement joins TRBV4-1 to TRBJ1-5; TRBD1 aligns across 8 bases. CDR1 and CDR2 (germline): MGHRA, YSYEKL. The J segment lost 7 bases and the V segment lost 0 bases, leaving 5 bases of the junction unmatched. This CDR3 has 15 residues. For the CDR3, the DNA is TGCGCCAGCAGCCAAGAAGGACAGGGTCGCCAGCCCCAGCATTTT. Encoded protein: CASSQEGQGRQPQHF.

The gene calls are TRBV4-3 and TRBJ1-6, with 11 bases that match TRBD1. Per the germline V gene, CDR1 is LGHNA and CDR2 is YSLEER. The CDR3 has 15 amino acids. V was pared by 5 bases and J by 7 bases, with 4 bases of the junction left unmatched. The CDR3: CASSVRDRGNSPLHF. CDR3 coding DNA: TGCGCCAGCAGCGTCCGGGACAGGGGGAATTCACCCCTCCACTTT.

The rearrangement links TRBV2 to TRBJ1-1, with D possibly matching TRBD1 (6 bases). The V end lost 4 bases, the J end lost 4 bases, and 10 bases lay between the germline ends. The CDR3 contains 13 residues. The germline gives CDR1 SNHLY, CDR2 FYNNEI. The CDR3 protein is CASSVGGGTEAFF. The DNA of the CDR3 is TGTGCCAGCAGTGTAGGAGGGGGCACTGAAGCTTTCTTT.

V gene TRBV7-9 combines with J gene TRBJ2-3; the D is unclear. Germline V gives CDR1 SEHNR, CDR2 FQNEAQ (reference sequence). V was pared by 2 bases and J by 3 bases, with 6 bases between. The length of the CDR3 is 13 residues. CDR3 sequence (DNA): TGTGCCAGCAGCTTACCGGGTACAGATACGCAGTATTTT. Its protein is CASSLPGTDTQYF.

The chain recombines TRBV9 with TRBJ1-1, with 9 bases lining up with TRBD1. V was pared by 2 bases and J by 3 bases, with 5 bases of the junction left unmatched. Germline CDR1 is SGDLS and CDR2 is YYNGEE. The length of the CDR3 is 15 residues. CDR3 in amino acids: CASSVGTGSDTEAFF. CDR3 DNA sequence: TGTGCCAGCAGCGTCGGGACAGGGTCGGACACTGAAGCTTTCTTT.

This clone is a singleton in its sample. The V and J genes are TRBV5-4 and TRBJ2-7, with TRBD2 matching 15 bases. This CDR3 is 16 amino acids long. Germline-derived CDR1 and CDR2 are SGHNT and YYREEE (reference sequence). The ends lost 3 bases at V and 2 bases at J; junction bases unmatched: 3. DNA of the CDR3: TGTGCCAGCAGCTCCTGGACTAGCGGGAGGGCCTACGAGCAGTACTTC. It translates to CASSSWTSGRAYEQYF.

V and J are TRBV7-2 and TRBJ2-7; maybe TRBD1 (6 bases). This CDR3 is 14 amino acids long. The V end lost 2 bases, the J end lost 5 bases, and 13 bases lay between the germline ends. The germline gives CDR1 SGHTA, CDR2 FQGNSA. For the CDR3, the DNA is TGTGCCAGCAGCTTATTTCATGGGGGCGACGAGCAGTACTTC. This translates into CASSLFHGGDEQYF. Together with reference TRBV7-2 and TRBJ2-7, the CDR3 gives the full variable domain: GAGVSQSPSNKVTEKGKDVELRCDPISGHTALYWYRQSLGQGLEFLIYFQGNSAPDKSGLPSDRFSAERTGGSVSTLTIQRTQQEDSAVYLCASSLFHGGDEQYFGPGTRLTVT.

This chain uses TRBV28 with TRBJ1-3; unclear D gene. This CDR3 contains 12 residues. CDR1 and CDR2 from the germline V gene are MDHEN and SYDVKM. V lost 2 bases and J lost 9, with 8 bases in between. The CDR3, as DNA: TGTGCCAGCAGTTTAGCTCGGAGCACCATATATTTT. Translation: CASSLARSTIYF.

Here the CDR3 DNA reads TGTGCCAGCTCACCAATAGCGAAGCAGTTCTTC. Amino acids: CASSPIAKQFF. The chain carries TRBV18 and TRBJ2-1, with D possibly TRBD2 on 5 matching bases. V lost 2 bases to trimming and J lost 11 bases, with 7 bases between them. CDR1 is KGHSH and CDR2 is LQKENI in the germline V gene. The CDR3 length is 11 residues. Full variable domain (remainder filled in from reference TRBV18 and TRBJ2-1): NAGVMQNPRHLVRRRGQEARLRCSPMKGHSHVYWYRQLPEEGLKFMVYLQKENIIDESGMPKERFSAEFPKEGPSILRIQQVVRGDSAAYFCASSPIAKQFFGPGTRLTVL.

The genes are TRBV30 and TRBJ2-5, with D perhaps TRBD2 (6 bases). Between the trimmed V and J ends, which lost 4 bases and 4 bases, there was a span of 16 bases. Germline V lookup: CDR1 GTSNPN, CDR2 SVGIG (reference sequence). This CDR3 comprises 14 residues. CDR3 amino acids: CAWTRQQGGETQYF. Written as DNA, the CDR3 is TGTGCCTGGACCCGCCAGCAGGGAGGAGAGACCCAGTACTTC.

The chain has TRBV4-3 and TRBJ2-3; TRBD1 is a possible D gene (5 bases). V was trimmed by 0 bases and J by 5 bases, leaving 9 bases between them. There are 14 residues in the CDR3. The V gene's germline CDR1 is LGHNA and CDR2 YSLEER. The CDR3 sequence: CASSQEEGEDTQYF. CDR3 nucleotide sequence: TGCGCCAGCAGCCAAGAGGAAGGGGAAGATACGCAGTATTTT.

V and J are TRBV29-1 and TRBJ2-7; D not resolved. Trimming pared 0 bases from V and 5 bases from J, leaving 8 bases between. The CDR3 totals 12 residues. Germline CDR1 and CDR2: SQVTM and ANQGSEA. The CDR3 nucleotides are TGCAGCGTTGAAGAGGGTAGGGACGAGCAGTACTTC. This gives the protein CSVEEGRDEQYF.

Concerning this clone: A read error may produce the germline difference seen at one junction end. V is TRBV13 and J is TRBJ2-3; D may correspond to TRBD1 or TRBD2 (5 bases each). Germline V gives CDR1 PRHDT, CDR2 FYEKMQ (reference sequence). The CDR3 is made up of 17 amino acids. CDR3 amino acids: CARSSRPEGPSTDTQYF. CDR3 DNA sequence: TGTGCCAGAAGCTCTAGGCCCGAGGGACCCTCCACAGATACGCAGTATTTT.

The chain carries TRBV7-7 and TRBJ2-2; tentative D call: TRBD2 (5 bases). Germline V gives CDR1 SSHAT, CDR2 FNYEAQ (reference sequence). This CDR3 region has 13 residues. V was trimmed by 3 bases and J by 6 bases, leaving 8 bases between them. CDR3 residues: CASSLRRAGELFF. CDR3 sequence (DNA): TGTGCCAGCAGCTTGCGGCGGGCCGGGGAGCTGTTTTTT.

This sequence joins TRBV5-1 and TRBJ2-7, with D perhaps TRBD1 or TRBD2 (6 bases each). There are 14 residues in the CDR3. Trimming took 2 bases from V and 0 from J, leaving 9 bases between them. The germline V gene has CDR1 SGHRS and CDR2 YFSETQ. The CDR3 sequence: CASSLGGSSYEQYF. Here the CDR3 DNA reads TGCGCCAGCAGCTTAGGGGGGAGCTCCTACGAGCAGTACTTC.

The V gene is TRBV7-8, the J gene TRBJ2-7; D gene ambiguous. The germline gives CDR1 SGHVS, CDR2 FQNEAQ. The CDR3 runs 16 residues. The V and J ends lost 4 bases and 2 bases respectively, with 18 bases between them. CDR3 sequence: CASSSVFLTNPYEQYF. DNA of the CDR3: TGTGCCAGCAGCTCCGTTTTCCTAACCAATCCCTACGAGCAGTACTTC.

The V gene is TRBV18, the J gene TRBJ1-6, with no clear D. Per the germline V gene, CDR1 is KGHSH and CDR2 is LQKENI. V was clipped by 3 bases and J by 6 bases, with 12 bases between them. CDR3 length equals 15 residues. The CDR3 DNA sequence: TGTGCCAGCTCACCTAATCAGGCGACTAATTCACCCCTCCACTTT. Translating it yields CASSPNQATNSPLHF.

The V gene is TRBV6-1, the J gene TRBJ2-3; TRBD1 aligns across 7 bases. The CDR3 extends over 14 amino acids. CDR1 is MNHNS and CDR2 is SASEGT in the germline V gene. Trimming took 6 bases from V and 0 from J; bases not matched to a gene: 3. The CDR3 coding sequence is TGTGCCAGCAGGGACAGGACTAGCACAGATACGCAGTATTTT. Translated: CASRDRTSTDTQYF.

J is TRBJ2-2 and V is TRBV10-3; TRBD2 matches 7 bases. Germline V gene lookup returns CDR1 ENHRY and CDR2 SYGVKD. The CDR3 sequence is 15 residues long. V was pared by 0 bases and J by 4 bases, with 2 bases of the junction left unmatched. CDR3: CAISESSSGTGELFF. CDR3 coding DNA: TGTGCCATCAGTGAGTCGTCTAGCGGCACCGGGGAGCTGTTTTTT.

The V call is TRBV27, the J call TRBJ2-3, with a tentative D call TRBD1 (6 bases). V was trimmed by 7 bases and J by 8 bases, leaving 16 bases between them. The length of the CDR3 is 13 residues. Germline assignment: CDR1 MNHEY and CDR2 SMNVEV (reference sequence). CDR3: CASKDRNSATQYF. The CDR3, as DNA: TGTGCCAGCAAAGACAGGAACTCGGCTACGCAGTATTTT.

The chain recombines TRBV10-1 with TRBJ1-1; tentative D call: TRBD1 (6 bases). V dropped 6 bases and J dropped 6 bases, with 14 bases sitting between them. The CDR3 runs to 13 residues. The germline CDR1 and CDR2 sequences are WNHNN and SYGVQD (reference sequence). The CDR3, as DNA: TGCGCCAGCAGGGCCTCGGGGGCCGCTGAAGCTTTCTTT. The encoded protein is CASRASGAAEAFF.

The CDR3 here is CASNPSTSGEGDIQYF. The CDR3 nucleotides are TGTGCCAGCAATCCCTCGACTAGCGGGGAGGGTGACATTCAGTACTTC. The gene calls are TRBV28 and TRBJ2-4; the match to TRBD2 covers 11 bases. Looked up from germline, CDR1 is MDHEN and CDR2 is SYDVKM. J was trimmed by 8 bases and V by 7 bases; bases with no gene match: 13. This CDR3 region has 16 residues.

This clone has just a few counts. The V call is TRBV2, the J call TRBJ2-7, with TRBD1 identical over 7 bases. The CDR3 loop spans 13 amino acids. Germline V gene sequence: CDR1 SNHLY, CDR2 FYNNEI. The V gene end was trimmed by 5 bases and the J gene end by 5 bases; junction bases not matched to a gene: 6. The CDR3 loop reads CASSLTGAHEQYF. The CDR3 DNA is TGTGCCAGCAGTCTAACAGGGGCACACGAGCAGTACTTC.

CDR3 DNA sequence: TGTGCCAGCAGCTTGGCGCGGGGCCTAAGCACAGATACGCAGTATTTT. As protein: CASSLARGLSTDTQYF. This chain uses TRBV7-9 with TRBJ2-3; a weak D match, TRBD2 (6 bases). Trimming left V 3 bases short and J 0 bases short, with 13 bases between. Per germline, CDR1 SEHNR and CDR2 FQNEAQ (reference sequence). The CDR3 length is 16 residues.

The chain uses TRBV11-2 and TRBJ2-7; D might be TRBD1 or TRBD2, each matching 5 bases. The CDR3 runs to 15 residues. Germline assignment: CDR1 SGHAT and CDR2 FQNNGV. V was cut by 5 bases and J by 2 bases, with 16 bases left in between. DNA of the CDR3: TGTGCCAGCAGCCCCCCCGGGGCATCGACCTACGAGCAGTACTTC. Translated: CASSPPGASTYEQYF.

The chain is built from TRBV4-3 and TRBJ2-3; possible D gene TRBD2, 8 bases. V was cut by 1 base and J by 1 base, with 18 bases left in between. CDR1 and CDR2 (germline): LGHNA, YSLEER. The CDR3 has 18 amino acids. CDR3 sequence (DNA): TGCGCCAGCAGCCAAGCGGGAGGGAGGGGGCCCGGCACAGATACGCAGTATTTT. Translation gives CASSQAGGRGPGTDTQYF.

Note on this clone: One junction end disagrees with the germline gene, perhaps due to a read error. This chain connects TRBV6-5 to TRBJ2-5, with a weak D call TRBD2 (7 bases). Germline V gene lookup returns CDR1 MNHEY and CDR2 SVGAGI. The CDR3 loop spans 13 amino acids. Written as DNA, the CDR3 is TGTGCCAGCAGTTCGGGGGGCCCAAAGACCCAGCACTTC. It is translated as CASSSGGPKTQHF.

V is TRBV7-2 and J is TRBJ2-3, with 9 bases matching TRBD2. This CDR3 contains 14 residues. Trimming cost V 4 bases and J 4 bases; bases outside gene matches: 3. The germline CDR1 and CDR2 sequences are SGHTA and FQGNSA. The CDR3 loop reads CASSYGGGADTQYF. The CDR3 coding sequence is TGTGCCAGCAGCTATGGCGGGGGGGCAGATACGCAGTATTTT.

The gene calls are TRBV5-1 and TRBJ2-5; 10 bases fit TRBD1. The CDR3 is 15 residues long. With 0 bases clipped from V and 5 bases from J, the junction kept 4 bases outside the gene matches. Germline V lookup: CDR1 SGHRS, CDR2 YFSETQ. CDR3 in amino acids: CASSLGGQGQETQYF. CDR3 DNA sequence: TGCGCCAGCAGCTTGGGGGGACAGGGGCAGGAGACCCAGTACTTC.